The 14 T cell receptor beta chains listed next were all sequenced from one sample in a study of OX40 agonist ivuxolimab in advanced cancers. Repertoires were generated with immunoSEQ multiplex PCR, while TCRdb's copy carries only in-frame clones and drops some. Among tens of thousands of clones listed, around 87% were seen once. The material was CD4+ or CD8+ T cells sorted from blood, obtained in a trial of the OX40 agonist ivuxolimab. These receptors were taken from an adult with an advanced solid tumor such as melanoma, head and neck, liver or kidney cancer.

The CDR3 sequence is CSVRTSGRAINTQYF. CDR3 coding DNA: TGCAGCGTTAGGACTAGCGGGAGGGCCATCAATACGCAGTATTTT. The chain joins TRBV29-1 to TRBJ2-3, with 15 bases that match TRBD2. Germline trimming cut 5 bases from V and 7 bases from J; bases unmatched to any gene: 7. In germline, CDR1 is SQVTM, CDR2 ANQGSEA. The CDR3 is 15 residues long.

This CDR3 is CASSPGVNYGYTF. In DNA form, the CDR3 reads TGTGCCAGCAGCCCGGGTGTTAACTATGGCTACACCTTC. The V gene is TRBV6-6, the J gene TRBJ1-2; D remains ambiguous. Germline V gene data show CDR1 as MNHNY and CDR2 as SVGAGI (reference sequence). The ends were cut back, 6 bases at V and 1 base at J, with 9 bases in the middle. The CDR3 has 13 amino acids.

This clone was detected only a few times. The chain recombines TRBV12-5 with TRBJ1-4, with 10 bases aligning to TRBD1. The V gene's germline CDR1 is LGHNT and CDR2 FRNRAP. After removal of 5 bases from V and 7 bases from J, the junction contained 7 bases not matched to a gene. This CDR3 is 15 amino acids long. The CDR3 protein is CASGAGTGVVEKLFF. The CDR3 DNA reads TGTGCTAGTGGTGCAGGGACAGGGGTCGTTGAAAAACTGTTTTTT.

The CDR3 coding sequence is TGTGCCAGCAGCTTTGGACTCTCGGCATTGGATACGCAGTATTTT. This sequence encodes CASSFGLSALDTQYF. The genes are TRBV7-2 and TRBJ2-3, with D perhaps matching TRBD2 (5 bases). The V gene lost 3 bases and the J gene lost 6 bases, with 16 bases spanning the gap. The CDR3 has 15 amino acids. The germline gives CDR1 SGHTA, CDR2 FQGNSA.

The chain has TRBV27 and TRBJ1-2; 7 bases fit TRBD1. Germline V gives CDR1 MNHEY, CDR2 SMNVEV (reference sequence). CDR3 length: 14 residues. V was pared by 6 bases and J by 3 bases, with 7 bases of the junction left unmatched. The CDR3 nucleotides read TGTGCCAGCAGCCCCGGGACAGTCGACTATGGCTACACCTTC. Residues: CASSPGTVDYGYTF.

V and J are TRBV6-1 and TRBJ2-3, with 10 bases aligning to TRBD2. The ends lost 1 base at V and 0 bases at J; junction bases unmatched: 13. Germline assignment: CDR1 MNHNS and CDR2 SASEGT. This CDR3 has 20 amino acids. CDR3 bases: TGTGCCAGCAGTGAAGAGGCTAGGGCTAGCGGGAGCTGGAGCACAGATACGCAGTATTTT. This gives the protein CASSEEARASGSWSTDTQYF.

The chain links TRBV18 to TRBJ1-2, with 12 bases that match TRBD1. Trimming cost V 8 bases and J 8 bases; bases outside gene matches: 9. CDR3 length: 14 amino acids. CDR1 and CDR2 from the germline V gene are KGHSH and LQKENI. CDR3 sequence reads: CASRPGQGAPGYTF. The CDR3 bases are TGTGCCAGCAGACCGGGACAGGGGGCGCCGGGCTACACCTTC. Filled out from reference TRBV18 and TRBJ1-2, the complete variable domain reads NAGVMQNPRHLVRRRGQEARLRCSPMKGHSHVYWYRQLPEEGLKFMVYLQKENIIDESGMPKERFSAEFPKEGPSILRIQQVVRGDSAAYFCASRPGQGAPGYTFGSGTRLTVV.

This clone has only one observation. The chain is built from TRBV4-1 and TRBJ2-1; no reliable D call. Looked up from germline, CDR1 is MGHRA and CDR2 is YSYEKL. Trimming removed 0 bases from V and 8 bases from J, with 8 bases in between. The CDR3 has 13 residues. CDR3 amino acids: CASSQESAYEQFF. The CDR3 nucleotides are TGCGCCAGCAGCCAAGAGTCGGCATATGAGCAGTTCTTC.

The chain carries TRBV6-5 and TRBJ2-3; 8 nucleotides align to TRBD1. V shed 2 bases, J shed 2 bases, and the junction held 3 bases outside the gene matches. Germline V CDR1 and CDR2: MNHEY, SVGAGI. CDR3 length equals 15 residues. In DNA, the CDR3 is TGTGCCAGCAGTTACCAGGGGGCGAACACAGATACGCAGTATTTT. Protein: CASSYQGANTDTQYF.

This clone was counted a few times. This chain uses TRBV7-2 with TRBJ2-1; the D gene could be TRBD1 or TRBD2 (6 bases each). There are 17 residues in the CDR3. Trimming pared 6 bases from V and 2 bases from J, leaving 20 bases between. Germline V lookup: CDR1 SGHTA, CDR2 FQGNSA. CDR3 coding DNA: TGTGCCAGCAGTCCTCGAGGGGGGACGGGCCCCTACAATGAGCAGTTCTTC. This sequence encodes CASSPRGGTGPYNEQFF.

The J gene is TRBJ2-1, the V gene TRBV14; D remains ambiguous. In germline, CDR1 is SGHDN, CDR2 FVKESK. V lost 3 bases and J 4 bases, leaving 13 bases between the germline ends. The CDR3 covers 15 residues. CDR3 loop: CASSQLTLGYNEQFF. CDR3 coding DNA: TGTGCCAGCAGCCAGCTTACACTGGGTTACAATGAGCAGTTCTTC.

This rearrangement joins TRBV5-6 to TRBJ2-3, with 10 bases aligning to TRBD2. V shed 4 bases and J 5 bases; nucleotides not matched to a gene: 10. The CDR3 has 16 residues. CDR1 and CDR2 from the germline V gene are SGHDT and YYEEEE. The CDR3 loop is CASSLRASGRVDTQYF. CDR3 coding DNA: TGTGCCAGCAGCCTGAGGGCTAGCGGGAGAGTAGATACGCAGTATTTT.

The V and J genes are TRBV7-8 and TRBJ2-1, with 9 bases lining up with TRBD1. Trimming took 5 bases from V and 1 from J; bases not matched to a gene: 9. Germline-derived CDR1 and CDR2 are SGHVS and FQNEAQ. CDR3 length: 17 amino acids. CDR3 nucleotide sequence: TGTGCCAGCAGCCTACCCCCGGGACAGGGATCCTACAATGAGCAGTTCTTC. This codes for CASSLPPGQGSYNEQFF.

The rearrangement links TRBV6-5 to TRBJ2-3, with D tentatively TRBD1 (6 bases). Germline loops: CDR1 MNHEY, CDR2 SVGAGI. This CDR3 is built from 15 residues. V lost 5 bases and J 2 bases, leaving 14 bases between the germline ends. The CDR3 DNA follows: TGTGCCAGCAGTCTACAGGGATCGAACACAGATACGCAGTATTTT. Protein: CASSLQGSNTDTQYF.